A selection of T cell receptor beta chains follows, all from one sample in a study of blood T cell repertoires in COVID-19. Clones were sequenced by immunoSEQ multiplex PCR, and TCRdb holds only the in-frame ones, with some missing. The table records more than 200,000 clones, more than 80% of them present only once. Sequencing was performed on peripheral blood. These receptors all come from a man aged 25 to 45 with COVID-19, enrolled during active disease. Each CDR3 is given with its conserved first and last residue. A clone size is listed for some rows: how often the clone was seen (once, few, many), or a class if it is expanded.

V	J	size	CDR3
TRBV15	TRBJ2-7	-	CATSRSPGDGYEQYF
TRBV10-2	TRBJ2-3	-	CASRDDTRTDTQYF
TRBV28	TRBJ1-2	-	CASSLKRSWGNYGYTF
TRBV19	TRBJ2-6	-	CASSRWTGELFSGANVLTF
TRBV7-9	TRBJ1-5	-	CASSLVDNQPQHF
TRBV5-1	TRBJ2-1	few	CASSLEAGSSYNEQFF
TRBV18	TRBJ1-1	-	CASSPGINTEAFF
TRBV28	TRBJ1-3	-	CASSFTGNTIYF
TRBV28	TRBJ2-3	-	CASNLLGARTDTQYF
TRBV6-6	TRBJ1-2	many	CASSYTGVQYGYTF
TRBV19	TRBJ2-7	once	CASSTLWGGYEQYF
TRBV7-2	TRBJ2-1	-	CASSLDGLAGLRNEQFF
TRBV28	TRBJ2-3	-	CASNGGSIGADTQYF
TRBV5-1	TRBJ1-4	-	CASSAGPFNEKLFF
TRBV20-1	TRBJ1-1	-	CSASEQGAGRTEAFF
TRBV4-2	TRBJ1-6	once	CASSDLDRGYSPLHF
TRBV28	TRBJ2-7	-	CASSPLGAGESYEQYF
TRBV4-3	TRBJ1-3	-	CASSPTQGEALGNTIYF
TRBV29-1	TRBJ1-6	-	CSGSQGRDSPLHF
TRBV19	TRBJ1-4	once	CASSSGQYTNEKLFF
TRBV9	TRBJ1-3	once	CASSPGQGANTIYF
TRBV5-6	TRBJ2-1	-	CASSLPSYPFGEQFF
TRBV30	TRBJ2-7	-	CAWSAAGTGSGYEQYF
TRBV5-1	TRBJ2-1	-	CASSPGLAGARSSYNEQFF
TRBV7-6	TRBJ1-1	-	CASSEVRYTEAFF
TRBV6-5	TRBJ2-5	-	CALGGDLEETQYF
TRBV3-1/TRBV3-2	TRBJ1-1	-	CASSQVGQTKIFEAFF
TRBV7-3	TRBJ1-1	-	CASSGGLLTEAFF
TRBV7-8	TRBJ1-5	-	CASSSGTGTGQPQHF
TRBV3-1/TRBV3-2	TRBJ2-1	-	CASSQLLLAGGPGEQFF
TRBV14	TRBJ1-6	-	CASSPTSNSPLHF
TRBV6-1	TRBJ2-7	once	CASSESVTGPYEQYF
TRBV30	TRBJ2-7	-	CAWSVIRLAGPYEQYF
TRBV19	TRBJ2-1	-	CASSIYHLAGGYNEQFF
TRBV27	TRBJ2-1	-	CATGQGDRRYNEQFF
TRBV7-2	TRBJ2-1	-	CASSAQPAGGVKFF
TRBV19	TRBJ1-6	-	CASTLTGSPLHF
TRBV10-1	TRBJ2-3	-	CASSLDRVVITDTQYF
TRBV19	TRBJ1-1	-	CASSPREGFRGAFF
TRBV7-9	TRBJ1-4	-	CASSSTVGEKGEKLFF
TRBV24-1	TRBJ1-1	-	CATSGYTNTEAFF